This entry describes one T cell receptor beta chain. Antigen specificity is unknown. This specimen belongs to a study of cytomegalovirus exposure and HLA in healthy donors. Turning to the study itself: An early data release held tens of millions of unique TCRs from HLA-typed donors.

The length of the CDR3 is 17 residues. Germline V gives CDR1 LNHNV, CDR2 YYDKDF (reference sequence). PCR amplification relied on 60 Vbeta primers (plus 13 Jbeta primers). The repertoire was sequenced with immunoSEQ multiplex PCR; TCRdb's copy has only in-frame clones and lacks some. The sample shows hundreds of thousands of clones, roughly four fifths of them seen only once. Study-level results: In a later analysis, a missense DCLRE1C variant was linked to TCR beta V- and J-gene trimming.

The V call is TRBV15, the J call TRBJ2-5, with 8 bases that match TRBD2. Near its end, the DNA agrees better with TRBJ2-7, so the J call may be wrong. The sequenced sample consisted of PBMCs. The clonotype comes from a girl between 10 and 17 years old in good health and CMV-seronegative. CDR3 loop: CATSRVFSAGALGEQYF. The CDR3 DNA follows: TGTGCCACCAGCAGAGTTTTTTCAGCGGGAGCTTTGGGCGAGCAGTACTTC.